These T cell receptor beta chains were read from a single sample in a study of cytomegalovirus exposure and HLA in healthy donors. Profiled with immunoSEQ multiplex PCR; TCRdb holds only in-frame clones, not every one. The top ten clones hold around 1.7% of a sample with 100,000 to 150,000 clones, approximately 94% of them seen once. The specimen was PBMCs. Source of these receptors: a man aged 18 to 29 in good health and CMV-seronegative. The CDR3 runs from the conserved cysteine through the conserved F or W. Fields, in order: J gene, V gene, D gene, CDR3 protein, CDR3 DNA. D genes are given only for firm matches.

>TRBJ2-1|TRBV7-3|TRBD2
CASSSRLAGVGYNEQFF
TGTGCCAGCAGCTCCCGACTAGCGGGAGTGGGCTACAATGAGCAGTTCTTC
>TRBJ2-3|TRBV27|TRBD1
CASSWGQGSTDTQYF
TGTGCCAGCAGTTGGGGACAGGGGAGCACAGATACGCAGTATTTT
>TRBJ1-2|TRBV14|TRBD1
CASSPGTVYGYTF
TGTGCCAGCAGCCCCGGGACAGTCTATGGCTACACCTTC
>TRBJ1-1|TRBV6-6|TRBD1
CASSYSTGGEAFF
TGTGCCAGCAGTTACTCGACAGGGGGAGAAGCTTTCTTT
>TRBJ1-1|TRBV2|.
CASSSDSTEAFF
TGTGCCAGCAGCTCCGACAGCACTGAAGCTTTCTTT
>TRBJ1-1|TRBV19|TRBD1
CASKSQGQGLTEAFF
TGTGCCAGTAAGTCCCAGGGACAGGGCCTCACTGAAGCTTTCTTT
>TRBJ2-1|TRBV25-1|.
CASSEFGRNEQFF
TGTGCCAGCAGTGAATTTGGGAGGAATGAGCAGTTCTTC
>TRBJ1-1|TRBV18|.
CASSTSLPGAEAFF
TGTGCCAGCTCAACTTCCCTACCGGGGGCTGAAGCTTTCTTT
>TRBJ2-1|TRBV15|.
CATSGGLLGSYNEQFF
TGTGCCACCAGCGGGGGACTCCTTGGGTCCTACAATGAGCAGTTCTTC
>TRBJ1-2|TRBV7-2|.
CASSPRTGNYGYTF
TGTGCCAGCAGCCCCCGGACGGGAAACTATGGCTACACCTTC
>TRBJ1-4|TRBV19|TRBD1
CASRRQGSNEKLFF
TGTGCCAGTAGGCGACAGGGCTCTAATGAAAAACTGTTTTTT
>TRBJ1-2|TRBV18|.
CASSPSGDGYTF
TGTGCCAGCTCACCATCAGGGGATGGCTACACCTTC
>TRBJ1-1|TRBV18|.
CASYGDTEAFF
TGTGCCAGCTACGGGGACACTGAAGCTTTCTTT
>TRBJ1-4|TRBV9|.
CASSVGTNGEKLFF
TGTGCCAGCAGCGTCGGGACTAATGGGGAAAAACTGTTTTTT
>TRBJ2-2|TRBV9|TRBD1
CASSRNRQGALGELFF
TGTGCCAGCAGCCGCAACAGACAGGGGGCGCTGGGGGAGCTGTTTTTT
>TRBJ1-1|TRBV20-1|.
CSASSNTEAFF
TGCAGTGCCAGTTCGAACACTGAAGCTTTCTTT